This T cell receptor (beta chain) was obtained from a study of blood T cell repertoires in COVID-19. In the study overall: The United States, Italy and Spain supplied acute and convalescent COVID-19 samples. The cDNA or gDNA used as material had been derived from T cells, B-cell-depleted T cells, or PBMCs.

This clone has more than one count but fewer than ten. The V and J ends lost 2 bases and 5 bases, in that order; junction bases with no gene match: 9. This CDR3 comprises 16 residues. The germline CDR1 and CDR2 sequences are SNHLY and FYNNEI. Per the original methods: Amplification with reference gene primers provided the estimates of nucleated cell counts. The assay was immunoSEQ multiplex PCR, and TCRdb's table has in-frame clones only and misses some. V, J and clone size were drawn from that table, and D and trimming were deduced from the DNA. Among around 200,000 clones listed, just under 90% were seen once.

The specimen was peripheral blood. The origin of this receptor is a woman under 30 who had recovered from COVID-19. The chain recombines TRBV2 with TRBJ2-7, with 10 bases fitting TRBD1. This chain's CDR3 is CASSENRRQGANEQYF. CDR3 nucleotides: TGTGCCAGCAGTGAAAACCGACGACAGGGGGCGAACGAGCAGTACTTC.